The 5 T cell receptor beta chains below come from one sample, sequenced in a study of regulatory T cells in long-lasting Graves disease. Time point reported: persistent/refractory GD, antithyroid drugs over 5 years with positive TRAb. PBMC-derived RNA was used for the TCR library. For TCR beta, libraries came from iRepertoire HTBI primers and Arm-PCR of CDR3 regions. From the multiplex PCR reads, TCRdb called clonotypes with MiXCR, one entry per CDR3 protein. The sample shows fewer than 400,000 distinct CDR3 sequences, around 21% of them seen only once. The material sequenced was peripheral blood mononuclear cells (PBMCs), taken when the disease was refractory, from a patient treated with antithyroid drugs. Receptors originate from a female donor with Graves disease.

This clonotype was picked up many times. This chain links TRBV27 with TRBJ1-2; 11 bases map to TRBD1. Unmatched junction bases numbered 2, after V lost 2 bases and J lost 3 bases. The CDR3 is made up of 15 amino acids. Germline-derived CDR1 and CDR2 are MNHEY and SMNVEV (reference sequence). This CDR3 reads CASSLAGQGDYGYTF. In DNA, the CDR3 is TGTGCCAGCAGTTTAGCGGGACAGGGGGACTATGGCTACACCTTC.

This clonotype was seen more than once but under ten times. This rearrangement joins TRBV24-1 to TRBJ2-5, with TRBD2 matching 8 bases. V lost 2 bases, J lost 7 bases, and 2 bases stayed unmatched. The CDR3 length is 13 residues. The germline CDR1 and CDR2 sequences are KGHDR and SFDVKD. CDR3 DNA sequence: TGTGCCACCAGTGATTCGCGGGGGGCGACCCAGTACTTC. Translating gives CATSDSRGATQYF.

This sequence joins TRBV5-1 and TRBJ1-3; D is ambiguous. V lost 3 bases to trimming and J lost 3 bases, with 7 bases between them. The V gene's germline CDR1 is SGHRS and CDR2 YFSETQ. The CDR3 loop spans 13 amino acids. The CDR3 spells CASSSTYGNTIYF. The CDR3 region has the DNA TGCGCCAGCAGCTCCACGTATGGAAACACCATATATTTT.

The CDR3 sequence is CASSGGQVSGYTF. The CDR3 region has the DNA TGCGCCAGCAGTGGGGGACAGGTATCGGGCTACACCTTC. This rearrangement joins TRBV10-2 to TRBJ1-2; 8 bases map to TRBD1. CDR1 and CDR2 from the germline V gene are WSHSY and SAAADI. V lost 4 bases and J lost 8; bases outside the gene matches: 6. The CDR3 totals 13 residues.

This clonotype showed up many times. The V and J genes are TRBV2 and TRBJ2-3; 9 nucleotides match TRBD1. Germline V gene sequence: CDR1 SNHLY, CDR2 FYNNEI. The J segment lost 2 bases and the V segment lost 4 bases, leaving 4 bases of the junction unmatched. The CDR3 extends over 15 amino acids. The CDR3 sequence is CASSVGTGNTDTQYF. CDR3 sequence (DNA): TGTGCCAGCAGTGTAGGGACAGGGAACACAGATACGCAGTATTTT.